The 9 T cell receptor beta chains reported below all come from one sample, sequenced in a study of patients and donors after allogeneic stem cell transplantation. Each CDR3 protein is one row after TCRdb ran MiXCR on the RT-PCR reads. In the table there are more than 75,000 distinct CDR3 sequences, 4% to 5% of which are singletons. Sequencing was performed on blood, either unsorted or a sorted T cell fraction (not recorded which). These TCRs come from a human donor who was either an allogeneic HSCT recipient or a stem cell or donor lymphocyte infusion donor (not recorded which). It is not recorded whose cells these are; they may come from a transplant donor.

The chain joins TRBV5-1 to TRBJ1-4; unclear D gene. Germline V gene lookup returns CDR1 SGHRS and CDR2 YFSETQ. There are 17 residues in the CDR3. Trimming removed 4 bases at V and 6 bases at J, with 22 bases between. CDR3 sequence: CASSLGSSSGGDEKLFF. DNA of the CDR3: TGCGCCAGCAGCCTGGGGTCGAGCTCCGGTGGGGATGAAAAACTGTTTTTT.

At least ten counts were recorded for this clonotype. This chain connects TRBV11-3 to TRBJ2-3; D ambiguous. The germline V and J ends were trimmed by 0 bases and 0 bases, with 4 bases remaining between them. The CDR3 is 14 residues long. Germline V gene lookup returns CDR1 SGHNT and CDR2 YENEEA. The CDR3: CASSLEASTDTQYF. The CDR3 DNA follows: TGTGCCAGCAGCTTAGAGGCTAGCACAGATACGCAGTATTTT.

Only a few counts were recorded for this clonotype. The chain is built from TRBV5-4 and TRBJ2-1; 11 nucleotides agree with TRBD2. The CDR3 sequence is 16 residues long. V gave up 2 bases and J gave up 6 bases; unmatched junction bases: 7. Germline V gene lookup returns CDR1 SGHNT and CDR2 YYREEE (reference sequence). The CDR3 bases are TGTGCCAGCAGCTTTAAGACTAGCGGGGCCGCCAATGAGCAGTTCTTC. This sequence encodes CASSFKTSGAANEQFF.

This clonotype was counted at least ten times. The chain couples TRBV9 to TRBJ2-6; 8 bases align to TRBD2. The CDR3 spans 15 residues. Per the germline V gene, CDR1 is SGDLS and CDR2 is YYNGEE. V was clipped by 8 bases and J by 1 base; unmatched bases: 5. CDR3 amino acids: CASGTGGSGANVLTF. The CDR3 DNA sequence: TGTGCCAGTGGGACGGGAGGGTCTGGGGCCAACGTCCTGACTTTC.

This clonotype was seen repeatedly, ten times or more. The rearrangement joins TRBV29-1 to TRBJ2-7; D could derive from TRBD1 or TRBD2 (5 bases each). CDR3 length equals 12 residues. Trimming took off 4 bases at V and 7 bases at J, with 14 bases between the two ends. CDR1 SQVTM and CDR2 ANQGSEA come from the germline V gene. As DNA, the CDR3 is TGCAGCGTTGGGGACCCCCGAGGGGAGCAGTACTTC. This codes for CSVGDPRGEQYF.

This clonotype was observed at least ten times. This sequence joins TRBV20-1 and TRBJ1-1; 8 bases match TRBD1. CDR3 size: 13 residues. Trimming cost V 2 bases and J 5 bases; bases outside gene matches: 4. Germline assignment: CDR1 DFQATT and CDR2 SNEGSKA (reference sequence). CDR3 loop: CSARRTGGTEAFF. For the CDR3, the DNA is TGCAGTGCTAGACGCACAGGGGGAACTGAAGCTTTCTTT.

The chain joins TRBV7-3 to TRBJ2-1; D possibly corresponds to TRBD2 (6 bases). Germline assignment: CDR1 SGHTA and CDR2 FQGTGA. V gave up 2 bases and J gave up 8 bases, with 10 bases separating them. This CDR3 is built from 13 residues. CDR3 in amino acids: CASSLLAHDEQFF. Here the CDR3 DNA reads TGTGCCAGCAGCTTACTAGCGCACGATGAGCAGTTCTTC.

This clonotype was detected ten times or more. V usage is TRBV15 and J usage is TRBJ2-2, with D possibly TRBD1 on 6 matching bases. This CDR3 contains 16 residues. CDR1 and CDR2 from the germline V gene are LNHNV and YYDKDF (reference sequence). Trimming took off 3 bases at V and 1 base at J, with 12 bases between the two ends. The CDR3 reads CATSSLGGVNTGELFF. The CDR3 coding sequence is TGTGCCACCAGCAGTCTAGGGGGAGTGAACACCGGGGAGCTGTTTTTT.

This clonotype has at least ten counts. The chain carries TRBV28 and TRBJ1-4, with a weak D call TRBD1 (6 bases). Between the trimmed V and J ends, which lost 5 bases and 4 bases, there was a span of 11 bases. CDR3 length: 14 amino acids. Germline assignment: CDR1 MDHEN and CDR2 SYDVKM. The DNA for the CDR3 is TGTGCCAGCAGTACCCGGGGGCTTAATGAAAAACTGTTTTTT. This gives the protein CASSTRGLNEKLFF.